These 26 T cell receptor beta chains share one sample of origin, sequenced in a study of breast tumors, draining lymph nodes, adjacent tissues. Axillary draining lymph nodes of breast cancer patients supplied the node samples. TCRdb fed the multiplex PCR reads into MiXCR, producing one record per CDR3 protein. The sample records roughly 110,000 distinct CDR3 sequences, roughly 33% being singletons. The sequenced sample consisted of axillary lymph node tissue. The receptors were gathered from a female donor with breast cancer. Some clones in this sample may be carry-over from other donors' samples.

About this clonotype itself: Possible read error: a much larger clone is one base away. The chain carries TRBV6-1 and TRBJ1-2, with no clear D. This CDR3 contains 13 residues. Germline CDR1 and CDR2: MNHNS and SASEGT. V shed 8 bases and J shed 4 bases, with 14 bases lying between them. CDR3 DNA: TGTGCCAGCGCCTGGGGTCCTCGCTATGGCTACACCTTC. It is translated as CASAWGPRYGYTF.

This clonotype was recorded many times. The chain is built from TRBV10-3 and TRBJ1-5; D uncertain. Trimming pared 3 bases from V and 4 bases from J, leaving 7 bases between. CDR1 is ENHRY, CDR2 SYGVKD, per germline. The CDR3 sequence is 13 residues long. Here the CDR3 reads CAISETTNQPQHF. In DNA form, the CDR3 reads TGTGCCATCAGTGAAACAACGAATCAGCCCCAGCATTTT.

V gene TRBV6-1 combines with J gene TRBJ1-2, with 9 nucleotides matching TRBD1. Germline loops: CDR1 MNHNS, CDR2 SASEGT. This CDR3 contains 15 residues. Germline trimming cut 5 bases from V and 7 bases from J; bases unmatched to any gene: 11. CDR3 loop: CASSPPGQGSGGYTF. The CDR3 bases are TGTGCCAGCAGTCCCCCGGGACAGGGATCGGGTGGCTACACCTTC.

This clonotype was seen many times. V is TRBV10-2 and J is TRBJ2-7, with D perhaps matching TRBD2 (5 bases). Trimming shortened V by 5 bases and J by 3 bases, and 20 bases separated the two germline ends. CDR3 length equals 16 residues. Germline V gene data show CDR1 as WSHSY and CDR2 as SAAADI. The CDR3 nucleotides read TGCGCCAGCAGTCAACCCACGGCTAGCAGGTTCTACGAGCAGTACTTC. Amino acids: CASSQPTASRFYEQYF.

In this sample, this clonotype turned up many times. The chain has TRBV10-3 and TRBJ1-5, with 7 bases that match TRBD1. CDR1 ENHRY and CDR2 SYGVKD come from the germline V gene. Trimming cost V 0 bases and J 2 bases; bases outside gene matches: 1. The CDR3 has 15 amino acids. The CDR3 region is CAISESGGGNQPQHF. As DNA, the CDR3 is TGTGCCATCAGTGAGTCAGGGGGCGGCAATCAGCCCCAGCATTTT.

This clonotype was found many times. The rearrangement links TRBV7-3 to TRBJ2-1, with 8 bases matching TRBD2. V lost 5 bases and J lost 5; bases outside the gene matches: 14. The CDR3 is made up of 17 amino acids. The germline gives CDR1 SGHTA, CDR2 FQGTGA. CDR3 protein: CASSPYWGSGANNEQFF. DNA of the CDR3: TGTGCCAGCAGCCCCTACTGGGGTAGCGGGGCTAACAATGAGCAGTTCTTC.

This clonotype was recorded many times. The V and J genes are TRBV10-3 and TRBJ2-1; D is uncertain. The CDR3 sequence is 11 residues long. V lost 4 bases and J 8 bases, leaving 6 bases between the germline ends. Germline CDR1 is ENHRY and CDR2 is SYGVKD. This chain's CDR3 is CAISVRDEQFF. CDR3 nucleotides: TGTGCCATCAGTGTACGAGATGAGCAGTTCTTC.

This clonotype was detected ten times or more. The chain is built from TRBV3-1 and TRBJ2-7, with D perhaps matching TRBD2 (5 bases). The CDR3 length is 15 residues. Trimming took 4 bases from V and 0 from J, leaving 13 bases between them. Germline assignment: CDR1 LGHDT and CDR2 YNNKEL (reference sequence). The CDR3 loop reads CASSPRTGFSYEQYF. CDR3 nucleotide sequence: TGTGCCAGCAGCCCGCGGACTGGGTTCTCCTACGAGCAGTACTTC.

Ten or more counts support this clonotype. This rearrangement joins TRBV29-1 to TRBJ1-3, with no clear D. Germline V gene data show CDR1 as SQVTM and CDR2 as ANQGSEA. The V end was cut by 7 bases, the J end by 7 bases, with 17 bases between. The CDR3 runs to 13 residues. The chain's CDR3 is CSARGTGVNTIYF. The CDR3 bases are TGCAGCGCCCGCGGAACCGGGGTTAACACCATATATTTT.

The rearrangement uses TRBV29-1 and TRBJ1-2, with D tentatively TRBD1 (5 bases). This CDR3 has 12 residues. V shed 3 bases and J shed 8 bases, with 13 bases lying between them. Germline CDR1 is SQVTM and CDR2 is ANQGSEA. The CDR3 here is CSVEQGLQGYTF. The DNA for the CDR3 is TGCAGCGTTGAGCAGGGATTACAAGGCTACACCTTC.

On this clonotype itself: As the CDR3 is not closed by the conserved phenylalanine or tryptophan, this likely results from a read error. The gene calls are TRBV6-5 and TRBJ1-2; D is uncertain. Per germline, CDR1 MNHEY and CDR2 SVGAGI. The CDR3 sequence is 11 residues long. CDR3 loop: CASSDQYGYTY. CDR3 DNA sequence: TGTGCTAGCAGTGATCAGTATGGCTACACCTAC.

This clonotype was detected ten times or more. The CDR3 is CASSLIGGELFF. The CDR3 DNA sequence: TGTGCCAGCAGCCTCATTGGGGGGGAGCTGTTTTTT. The J gene is TRBJ2-2, the V gene TRBV7-9; D ambiguous. The CDR3 length is 12 residues. The germline CDR1 and CDR2 sequences are SEHNR and FQNEAQ (reference sequence). The V end was cut by 5 bases, the J end by 8 bases, with 9 bases between.

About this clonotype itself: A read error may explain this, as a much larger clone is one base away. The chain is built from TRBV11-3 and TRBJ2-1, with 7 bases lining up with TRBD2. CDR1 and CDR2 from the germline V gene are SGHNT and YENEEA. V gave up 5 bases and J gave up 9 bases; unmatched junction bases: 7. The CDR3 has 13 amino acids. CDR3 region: CASSVYLAAEQFF. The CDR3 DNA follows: TGTGCCAGCAGCGTTTATCTAGCGGCTGAGCAGTTCTTC.

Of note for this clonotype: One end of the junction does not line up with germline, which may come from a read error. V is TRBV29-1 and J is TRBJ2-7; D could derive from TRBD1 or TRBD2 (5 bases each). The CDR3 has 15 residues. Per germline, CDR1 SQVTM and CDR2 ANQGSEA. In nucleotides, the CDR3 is TGCAGCGTTGAAGACGGGCGAGAGGGGCTCTACGAGCGGTACTTC. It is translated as CSVEDGREGLYERYF.

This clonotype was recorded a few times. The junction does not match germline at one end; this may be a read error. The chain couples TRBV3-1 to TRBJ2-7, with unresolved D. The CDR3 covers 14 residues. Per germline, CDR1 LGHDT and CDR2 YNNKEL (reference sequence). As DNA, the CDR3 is TGTGCCAGCAGCCAAAGTCCATACCCGTACGGGCAGTACTTC. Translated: CASSQSPYPYGQYF.

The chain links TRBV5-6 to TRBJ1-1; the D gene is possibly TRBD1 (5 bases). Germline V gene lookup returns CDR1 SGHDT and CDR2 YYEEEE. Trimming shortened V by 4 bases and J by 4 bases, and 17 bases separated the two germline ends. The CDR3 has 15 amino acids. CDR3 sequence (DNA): TGTGCCAGCAGCGCCGGGGGACCCTTGGTCACTGAAGCTTTCTTT. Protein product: CASSAGGPLVTEAFF.

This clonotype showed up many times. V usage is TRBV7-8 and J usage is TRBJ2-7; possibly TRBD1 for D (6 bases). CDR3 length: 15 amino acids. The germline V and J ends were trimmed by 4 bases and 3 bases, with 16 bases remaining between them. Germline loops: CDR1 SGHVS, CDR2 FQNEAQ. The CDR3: CASSSTITGFYEQYF. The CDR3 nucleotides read TGTGCCAGCAGCTCAACTATTACAGGGTTCTACGAGCAGTACTTC.

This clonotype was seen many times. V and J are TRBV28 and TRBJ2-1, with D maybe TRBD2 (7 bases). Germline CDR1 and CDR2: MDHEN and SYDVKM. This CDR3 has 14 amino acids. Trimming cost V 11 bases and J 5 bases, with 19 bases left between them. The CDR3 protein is CAAIQGGIHNEQFF. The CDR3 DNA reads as TGTGCCGCCATACAGGGAGGGATACACAATGAGCAGTTCTTC.

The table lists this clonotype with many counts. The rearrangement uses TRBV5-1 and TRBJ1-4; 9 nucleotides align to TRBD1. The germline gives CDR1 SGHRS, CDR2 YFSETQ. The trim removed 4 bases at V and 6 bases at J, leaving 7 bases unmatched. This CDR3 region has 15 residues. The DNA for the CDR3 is TGCGCCAGCAGCGAAGGGACAGGGATTTATGAAAAACTGTTTTTT. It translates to CASSEGTGIYEKLFF.

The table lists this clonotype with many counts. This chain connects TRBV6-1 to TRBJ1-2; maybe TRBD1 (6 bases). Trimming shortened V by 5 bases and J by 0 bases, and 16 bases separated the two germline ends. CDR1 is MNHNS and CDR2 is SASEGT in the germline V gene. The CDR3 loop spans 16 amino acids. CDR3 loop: CASSRSNTGTNYGYTF. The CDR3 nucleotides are TGTGCCAGCAGTCGTTCTAATACAGGGACTAACTATGGCTACACCTTC.

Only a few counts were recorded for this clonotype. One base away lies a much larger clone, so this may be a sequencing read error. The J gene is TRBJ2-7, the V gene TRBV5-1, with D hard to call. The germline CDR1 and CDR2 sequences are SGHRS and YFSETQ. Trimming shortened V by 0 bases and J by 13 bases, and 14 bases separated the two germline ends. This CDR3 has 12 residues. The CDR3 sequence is CASSLESVPHYF. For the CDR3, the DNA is TGCGCCAGCAGCTTGGAATCGGTCCCTCACTACTTC.

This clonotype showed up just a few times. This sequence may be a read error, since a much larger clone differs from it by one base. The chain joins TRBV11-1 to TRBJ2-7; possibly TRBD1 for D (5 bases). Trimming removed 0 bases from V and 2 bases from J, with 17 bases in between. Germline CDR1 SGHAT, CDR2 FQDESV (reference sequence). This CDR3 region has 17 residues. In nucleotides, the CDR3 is TGTGCCAGCAGCTTAGCGCTCACTACCGGACAACCCTACGAGCAGTACTTC. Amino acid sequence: CASSLALTTGQPYEQYF.

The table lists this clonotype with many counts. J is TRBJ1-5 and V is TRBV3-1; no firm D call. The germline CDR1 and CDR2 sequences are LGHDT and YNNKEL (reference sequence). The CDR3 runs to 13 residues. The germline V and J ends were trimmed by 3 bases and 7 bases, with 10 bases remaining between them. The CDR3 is CASSHDPGQPQHF. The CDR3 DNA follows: TGTGCCAGCAGCCATGATCCGGGCCAGCCCCAGCATTTT. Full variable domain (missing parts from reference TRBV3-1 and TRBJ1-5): DTAVSQTPKYLVTQMGNDKSIKCEQNLGHDTMYWYKQDSKKFLKIMFSYNNKELIINETVPNRFSPKSPDKAHLNLHINSLELGDSAVYFCASSHDPGQPQHFGDGTRLSIL.

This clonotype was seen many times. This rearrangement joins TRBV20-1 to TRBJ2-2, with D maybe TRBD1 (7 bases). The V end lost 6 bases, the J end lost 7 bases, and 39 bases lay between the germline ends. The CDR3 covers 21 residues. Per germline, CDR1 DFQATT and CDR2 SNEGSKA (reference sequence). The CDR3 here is CSAHLGGRGRLWVGSGGELFF. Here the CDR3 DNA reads TGCAGTGCCCATTTGGGGGGAAGGGGGCGGCTATGGGTCGGCTCGGGCGGGGAGCTGTTTTTT.

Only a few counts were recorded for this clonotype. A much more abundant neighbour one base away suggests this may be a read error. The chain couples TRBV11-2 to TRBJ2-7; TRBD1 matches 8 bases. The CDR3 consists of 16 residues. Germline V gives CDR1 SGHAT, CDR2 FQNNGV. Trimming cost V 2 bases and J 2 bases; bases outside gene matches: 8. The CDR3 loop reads CASSLTSRDRPYEQYF. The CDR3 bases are TGTGCCAGCAGCTTAACTTCCCGGGACAGGCCCTACGAGCAGTACTTC.

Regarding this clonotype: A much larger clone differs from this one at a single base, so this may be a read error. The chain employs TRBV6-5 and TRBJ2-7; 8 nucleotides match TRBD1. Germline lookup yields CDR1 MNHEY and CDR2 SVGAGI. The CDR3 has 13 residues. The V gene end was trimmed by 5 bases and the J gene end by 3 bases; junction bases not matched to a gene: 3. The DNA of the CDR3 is TGTGCCAGCAGTCGGGGACAGGACTACGAGCAGTACTTC. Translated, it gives CASSRGQDYEQYF.